The 30 T cell receptor beta chains below all came from one sample that was sequenced in a study of radiotherapy plus CTLA-4 blockade in lung cancer. Some clones are missing from TCRdb's copy, which holds only in-frame ones; the method was immunoSEQ multiplex PCR. The sample carries about 43,000 clones, roughly 67% recorded once. The sequenced sample was peripheral blood, obtained from a patient treated with radiotherapy plus ipilimumab. These receptor sequences come from a human donor with non-small cell lung cancer who had a partial response to radiotherapy plus ipilimumab.

The chain recombines TRBV20-1 with TRBJ1-2; 8 nucleotides align to TRBD1. Germline assignment: CDR1 DFQATT and CDR2 SNEGSKA (reference sequence). The CDR3 contains 11 residues. The CDR3 DNA reads as TGCAGGGCAGACAGGGGTGGCGGCTACACCTTC. It encodes CRADRGGGYTF.

This clone was seen a handful of times. V gene TRBV5-6 combines with J gene TRBJ2-5, with 13 bases identical to TRBD2. Trimming removed 4 bases from V and 6 bases from J; junction bases left unmatched: 9. The CDR3 consists of 16 residues. The germline V gene encodes CDR1 SGHDT and CDR2 YYEEEE. This chain's CDR3 is CASSAGRTSGSKTQYF. The DNA of the CDR3 is TGTGCCAGCAGCGCGGGCCGGACTAGCGGGAGTAAGACCCAGTACTTC. Based on the CDR3 plus reference TRBV5-6 and TRBJ2-5, the full variable domain is DAGVTQSPTHLIKTRGQQVTLRCSPKSGHDTVSWYQQALGQGPQFIFQYYEEEERQRGNFPDRFSGHQFPNYSSELNVNALLLGDSALYLCASSAGRTSGSKTQYFGPGTRLLVL.

V gene TRBV7-6 combines with J gene TRBJ2-5, with TRBD2 as a possible D gene (6 bases). Per the germline V gene, CDR1 is SGHVS and CDR2 is FNYEAQ. V was trimmed by 5 bases and J by 0 bases, leaving 10 bases between them. This CDR3 has 14 residues. CDR3 sequence (DNA): TGTGCCAGCAGCATCCGACTAGACCAAGAGACCCAGTACTTC. Translated, it gives CASSIRLDQETQYF.

The V gene is TRBV6-5, the J gene TRBJ1-1; D gene ambiguous. The CDR3 contains 13 residues. Trimming cost V 5 bases and J 8 bases, with 15 bases left between them. Germline values: CDR1 MNHEY, CDR2 SVGAGI. The DNA of the CDR3 is TGTGCCAGCAGTGAAGCTGCCTCCCTCGAAGCTTTCTTT. This gives the protein CASSEAASLEAFF.

The rearrangement uses TRBV27 and TRBJ2-1; possibly TRBD2 for D (5 bases). Trimming removed 4 bases at V and 5 bases at J, with 18 bases between. The CDR3 runs 16 residues. CDR1 is MNHEY, CDR2 SMNVEV, per germline (reference sequence). The CDR3 sequence: CASSWVVGKADNEQFF. The CDR3 nucleotides are TGTGCCAGCAGTTGGGTCGTGGGGAAAGCGGACAATGAGCAGTTCTTC.

V and J are TRBV7-9 and TRBJ2-5; maybe TRBD2 (7 bases). In germline, CDR1 is SEHNR, CDR2 FQNEAQ (reference sequence). Trimming cost V 5 bases and J 3 bases, with 25 bases left between them. The CDR3 totals 18 residues. CDR3 coding DNA: TGTGCCAGCAGCCCCCAGGGGTCCCGGGACTACCAAGAAGAGACCCAGTACTTC. Its translation: CASSPQGSRDYQEETQYF.

This clone has only one observation. The chain uses TRBV5-1 and TRBJ2-1, with 14 bases identical to TRBD2. The trim removed 4 bases at V and 13 bases at J, leaving 10 bases unmatched. Germline lookup yields CDR1 SGHRS and CDR2 YFSETQ. The CDR3 contains 15 residues. The CDR3 DNA is TGCGCCAGCAGCGCTTCGACTAGCGGGGGGGAAGTCCAGTTCTTC. This sequence encodes CASSASTSGGEVQFF.

This clone was seen more than once but under ten times. This chain uses TRBV7-2 with TRBJ2-3; TRBD2 might be the D (6 bases). The CDR3 contains 16 residues. Trimming shortened V by 1 base and J by 2 bases, and 13 bases separated the two germline ends. The germline CDR1 and CDR2 sequences are SGHTA and FQGNSA. This CDR3 is CASSLGGGAATDTQYF. Here the CDR3 DNA reads TGTGCCAGCAGCTTAGGCGGCGGGGCGGCCACAGATACGCAGTATTTT.

This chain links TRBV6-5 with TRBJ2-7; D might be TRBD2 (6 bases). Trimming took 4 bases from V and 3 from J, leaving 13 bases between them. Germline loops: CDR1 MNHEY, CDR2 SVGAGI. The CDR3 spans 14 residues. The CDR3 reads CASSLTDYFYEQYF. Here the CDR3 DNA reads TGTGCCAGCAGTTTAACGGACTACTTCTACGAGCAGTACTTC.

The chain recombines TRBV6-1 with TRBJ1-4; the D is unclear. The V and J ends lost 6 bases and 8 bases respectively, with 13 bases between them. CDR3 size: 13 residues. Germline V gene data show CDR1 as MNHNS and CDR2 as SASEGT. The CDR3 loop is CASRPLLFEKLFF. The CDR3 region has the DNA TGTGCCAGCAGACCCTTACTGTTCGAAAAACTGTTTTTT.

This clone was recorded only once. The chain carries TRBV10-3 and TRBJ2-7, with TRBD2 matching over 11 bases. The CDR3 is made up of 14 amino acids. Germline trimming cut 6 bases from V and 6 bases from J; bases unmatched to any gene: 7. Germline-derived CDR1 and CDR2 are ENHRY and SYGVKD. CDR3 sequence: CAIRTSGRGSEQYF. DNA of the CDR3: TGTGCCATCAGAACTAGCGGGAGAGGTTCCGAGCAGTACTTC.

The chain carries TRBV6-1 and TRBJ2-1; 9 positions agree with TRBD2. J was trimmed by 4 bases and V by 5 bases; bases with no gene match: 3. The V gene's germline CDR1 is MNHNS and CDR2 SASEGT. The CDR3 is 14 residues long. The DNA for the CDR3 is TGTGCCAGCAGTAGCGGGGGGCGGTACAATGAGCAGTTCTTC. Its protein product is CASSSGGRYNEQFF.

A few counts support this clone. The rearrangement joins TRBV7-2 to TRBJ2-3; no definite D call. The germline V gene encodes CDR1 SGHTA and CDR2 FQGNSA. This CDR3 has 13 residues. V lost 5 bases to trimming and J lost 2 bases, with 8 bases between them. The CDR3 DNA reads as TGTGCCAGCAGCAAACGACTCACAGATACGCAGTATTTT. Its protein is CASSKRLTDTQYF.

This chain links TRBV19 with TRBJ1-4, with D unresolved. Germline V CDR1 and CDR2: LNHDA, SQIVND (reference sequence). There are 16 residues in the CDR3. The V and J ends lost 4 bases and 3 bases respectively, with 15 bases between them. In DNA form, the CDR3 reads TGTGCCAGTAGTACCTCTCACCAGGTGCCTAATGAAAAACTGTTTTTT. Translated, it gives CASSTSHQVPNEKLFF.

This chain uses TRBV6-1 with TRBJ1-2, with D possibly TRBD1 on 6 matching bases. In germline, CDR1 is MNHNS, CDR2 SASEGT. V lost 6 bases and J 9 bases, leaving 23 bases between the germline ends. The CDR3 length is 15 residues. Here the CDR3 DNA reads TGTGCCAGCAGGGTGGTAGGGGCAGGGGTTTCTAGCTACACCTTC. Translating gives CASRVVGAGVSSYTF.

The CDR3 sequence is CASSMRLGQGASQPQHF. CDR3 nucleotides: TGTGCCAGTAGTATGAGATTAGGACAGGGGGCGAGTCAGCCCCAGCATTTT. The chain recombines TRBV19 with TRBJ1-5; 11 nucleotides line up with TRBD1. Trimming at V came to 3 bases and at J to 6 bases, leaving 10 bases not matched to a gene. This CDR3 spans 17 amino acids. Germline CDR1 is LNHDA and CDR2 is SQIVND (reference sequence).

The table lists this clone with a few counts. This chain links TRBV10-3 with TRBJ1-3, with a weak D call TRBD1 (5 bases). Germline CDR1 ENHRY, CDR2 SYGVKD. CDR3 size: 14 residues. Trimming pared 3 bases from V and 2 bases from J, leaving 8 bases between. Here the CDR3 DNA reads TGTGCCATCAGTGAACAGGTTACTGGAAACACCATATATTTT. Its protein product is CAISEQVTGNTIYF.

The rearrangement uses TRBV7-2 and TRBJ1-5; D may be TRBD1 (5 bases). This CDR3 is 14 amino acids long. V lost 5 bases, J lost 3 bases, and 11 bases lay in between. Germline CDR1 reads SGHTA; CDR2 reads FQGNSA. Written as DNA, the CDR3 is TGTGCCAGCAGCAGACAGCATGACAATCAGCCCCAGCATTTT. This gives the protein CASSRQHDNQPQHF.

This clone has a handful of counts. The V and J genes are TRBV6-1 and TRBJ1-4; 7 bases are a match to TRBD1. The CDR3 is 14 residues long. Germline V gene data show CDR1 as MNHNS and CDR2 as SASEGT. V dropped 5 bases and J dropped 8; count of bases not matched to a gene: 8. CDR3 in amino acids: CASSYRQGQEKLFF. The CDR3 DNA reads TGTGCCAGCAGTTATCGACAGGGACAAGAAAAACTGTTTTTT.

In its sample, this clone was seen a few times. The chain employs TRBV6-6 and TRBJ2-7; 9 bases match TRBD2. The CDR3 runs 14 residues. Germline CDR1 and CDR2: MNHNY and SVGAGI (reference sequence). Germline trimming cut 5 bases from V and 5 bases from J; bases unmatched to any gene: 7. The CDR3 reads CASSRGGGRDEQYF. The CDR3 DNA reads TGTGCCAGCAGTCGCGGGGGGGGCAGGGACGAGCAGTACTTC.

This chain connects TRBV6-5 to TRBJ2-5; tentative D call: TRBD2 (5 bases). Trimming removed 0 bases at V and 4 bases at J, with 9 bases between. Germline V gives CDR1 MNHEY, CDR2 SVGAGI. This CDR3 has 14 amino acids. Here the CDR3 reads CASSYSEAGETQYF. The CDR3 DNA follows: TGTGCCAGCAGTTACTCGGAGGCGGGAGAGACCCAGTACTTC.

This chain links TRBV6-5 with TRBJ2-5; 9 positions match TRBD1. The CDR3 is made up of 14 amino acids. Germline V gene data show CDR1 as MNHEY and CDR2 as SVGAGI. The V segment lost 4 bases and the J segment 5 bases; nucleotides outside the gene matches: 5. This chain's CDR3 is CASSSTGGRETQYF. DNA of the CDR3: TGTGCCAGCAGTTCCACAGGGGGCAGGGAGACCCAGTACTTC.

The CDR3 region is CSVDRLAGGTDTQYF. DNA for the CDR3: TGCAGCGTTGACAGACTAGCGGGAGGTACAGATACGCAGTATTTT. The chain employs TRBV29-1 and TRBJ2-3, with TRBD2 matching over 13 bases. This CDR3 comprises 15 residues. Germline-derived CDR1 and CDR2 are SQVTM and ANQGSEA. Trimming at V came to 3 bases and at J to 3 bases, leaving 3 bases not matched to a gene.

The chain employs TRBV28 and TRBJ1-2; D is unresolved. The CDR3 length is 13 residues. Trimming took 3 bases from V and 3 from J, leaving 8 bases between them. CDR1 is MDHEN and CDR2 is SYDVKM in the germline V gene. CDR3 sequence reads: CASSLATYYGYTF. CDR3 DNA sequence: TGTGCCAGCAGTTTGGCCACCTACTATGGCTACACCTTC.

CDR3 coding DNA: TGCGCCAGCAGCCAAGATCCAGTGGGGAGCTCCTACGAGCAGTACTTC. Amino acids: CASSQDPVGSSYEQYF. V usage is TRBV4-3 and J usage is TRBJ2-7, with D possibly TRBD2 on 5 matching bases. From germline, CDR1 is LGHNA and CDR2 YSLEER. CDR3 length equals 16 residues. V dropped 0 bases and J dropped 0 bases, with 12 bases sitting between them.

V usage is TRBV5-1 and J usage is TRBJ2-2, with TRBD1 matching 12 bases. The junction had 7 bases not matched to a gene; V was cut back by 2 bases and J by 5 bases. Germline V CDR1 and CDR2: SGHRS, YFSETQ. The CDR3 is made up of 17 amino acids. The CDR3 nucleotides read TGCGCCAGCAGCTTATCCGGGACAGGGGGCGGAACCGGGGAGCTGTTTTTT. This sequence encodes CASSLSGTGGGTGELFF.

The chain joins TRBV10-3 to TRBJ2-7; no reliable D call. This CDR3 contains 12 residues. V lost 11 bases and J lost 0, with 11 bases in between. In germline, CDR1 is ENHRY, CDR2 SYGVKD. The DNA for the CDR3 is TGTGCCGTGGGCTTGGGCTCCTACGAGCAGTACTTC. The encoded protein is CAVGLGSYEQYF.

V and J are TRBV7-9 and TRBJ2-1; TRBD2 matches 11 bases. The V and J ends lost 5 bases and 8 bases, in that order; junction bases with no gene match: 5. This CDR3 spans 14 amino acids. In germline, CDR1 is SEHNR, CDR2 FQNEAQ (reference sequence). CDR3: CASSILAGDDEQFF. In nucleotides, the CDR3 is TGTGCCAGCAGCATACTAGCGGGAGATGATGAGCAGTTCTTC.

The J gene is TRBJ2-7, the V gene TRBV2; D is unresolved. This CDR3 is 13 amino acids long. V lost 3 bases and J lost 3, with 9 bases in between. CDR1 is SNHLY, CDR2 FYNNEI, per germline. In DNA form, the CDR3 reads TGTGCCAGCAGTGATCTTCGTCTCTACGAGCAGTACTTC. Residues: CASSDLRLYEQYF. Complete variable domain (other parts from reference TRBV2 and TRBJ2-7): EPEVTQTPSHQVTQMGQEVILRCVPISNHLYFYWYRQILGQKVEFLVSFYNNEISEKSEIFDDQFSVERPDGSNFTLKIRSTKLEDSAMYFCASSDLRLYEQYFGPGTRLTVT.

V gene TRBV27 combines with J gene TRBJ2-7; possibly TRBD2 for D (5 bases). The germline V and J ends were trimmed by 0 bases and 6 bases, with 9 bases remaining between them. This CDR3 contains 13 residues. CDR1 and CDR2 from the germline V gene are MNHEY and SMNVEV (reference sequence). The CDR3 DNA reads as TGTGCCAGCAGTTTATCGATTGGAGGCGAGCAGTACTTC. Protein sequence: CASSLSIGGEQYF.